The 9 T cell receptor beta chains below come from one sample, sequenced in a study of blood T cell repertoires in COVID-19. TCRdb's copy holds only in-frame clones and misses some; the assay was immunoSEQ multiplex PCR. The sample lists about 61,000 clones, about nine tenths occurring once. Sequencing was performed on peripheral blood. These receptors were collected from a woman aged 45 to 65 with active or convalescent COVID-19.

V usage is TRBV7-9 and J usage is TRBJ2-7, with TRBD2 identical over 10 bases. V lost 5 bases, J lost 2 bases, and 15 bases stayed unmatched. Germline V gene data show CDR1 as SEHNR and CDR2 as FQNEAQ (reference sequence). The CDR3 loop spans 18 amino acids. The CDR3 loop reads CASSPILASGRGAYEQYF. The DNA of the CDR3 is TGTGCCAGCAGCCCCATCTTGGCTAGCGGGAGAGGGGCCTACGAGCAGTACTTC. Complete variable domain (other parts from reference TRBV7-9 and TRBJ2-7): DTGVSQNPRHKITKRGQNVTFRCDPISEHNRLYWYRQTLGQGPEFLTYFQNEAQLEKSRLLSDRFSAERPKGSFSTLEIQRTEQGDSAMYLCASSPILASGRGAYEQYFGPGTRLTVT.

The J gene is TRBJ1-1, the V gene TRBV27; no firm D call. Trimming removed 7 bases at V and 2 bases at J, with 14 bases between. This CDR3 spans 14 amino acids. Germline CDR1 MNHEY, CDR2 SMNVEV (reference sequence). CDR3 DNA: TGTGCCAGCAAGACGCCCGGGGTAAACACTGAAGCTTTCTTT. Translating gives CASKTPGVNTEAFF.

The CDR3 is CASSRDIRTQYF. The CDR3 DNA reads TGCGCCAGCAGTAGGGACATACGGACGCAGTATTTT. V gene TRBV10-1 combines with J gene TRBJ2-3; perhaps TRBD1 as D (6 bases). Germline V gives CDR1 WNHNN, CDR2 SYGVQD (reference sequence). The CDR3 spans 12 residues. V shed 5 bases and J shed 9 bases, with 12 bases lying between them.

This chain joins TRBV7-3 and TRBJ2-5; 7 bases are shared with TRBD2. The length of the CDR3 is 13 residues. V shed 3 bases, J shed 5 bases, and the junction held 3 bases outside the gene matches. Germline V gene sequence: CDR1 SGHTA, CDR2 FQGTGA. CDR3 sequence: CASSLQRGETQYF. The CDR3 DNA follows: TGTGCCAGCAGCTTGCAGCGGGGCGAGACCCAGTACTTC.

J is TRBJ1-2 and V is TRBV6-6, with D uncertain. This CDR3 is 12 amino acids long. V was cut by 7 bases and J by 7 bases, with 13 bases left in between. The germline V gene encodes CDR1 MNHNY and CDR2 SVGAGI (reference sequence). The chain's CDR3 is CASTPLAGGYTF. DNA for the CDR3: TGTGCCAGCACTCCCCTGGCAGGTGGCTACACCTTC.

In DNA, the CDR3 is TGCGCCAGCAGCTGGGGGACGGGGACTAGCGGGAGGGCCGGGGACGAGCAGTACTTC. Translated: CASSWGTGTSGRAGDEQYF. J is TRBJ2-7 and V is TRBV5-1; 16 bases map to TRBD2. The CDR3 contains 19 residues. V shed 3 bases and J 5 bases; nucleotides not matched to a gene: 14. Looked up from germline, CDR1 is SGHRS and CDR2 is YFSETQ.

The V call is TRBV2, the J call TRBJ2-2, with no clear D. Trimming removed 7 bases at V and 0 bases at J, with 6 bases between. The CDR3 loop spans 13 amino acids. Germline assignment: CDR1 SNHLY and CDR2 FYNNEI. The CDR3 spells CASITANTGELFF. CDR3 coding DNA: TGTGCCAGCATTACAGCGAACACCGGGGAGCTGTTTTTT.

This clone was detected a few times. J is TRBJ1-2 and V is TRBV2; TRBD1 matches at 8 bases. In germline, CDR1 is SNHLY, CDR2 FYNNEI. The J segment lost 8 bases and the V segment lost 1 base, leaving 9 bases of the junction unmatched. The CDR3 has 15 amino acids. CDR3 region: CASSEVGAGGWGYTF. The DNA of the CDR3 is TGTGCCAGCAGTGAAGTTGGGGCAGGGGGCTGGGGCTACACCTTC.

V usage is TRBV7-2 and J usage is TRBJ2-7, with D possibly matching TRBD2 (6 bases). Trimming took 5 bases from V and 6 from J, leaving 23 bases between them. Per germline, CDR1 SGHTA and CDR2 FQGNSA. The CDR3 is 16 amino acids. The CDR3 loop reads CASSAFWAGSGAEQYF. The CDR3 nucleotides are TGTGCCAGCAGCGCTTTTTGGGCCGGGTCGGGAGCCGAGCAGTACTTC.